The 17 T cell receptor beta chains below come from one sample, sequenced in a study of liver allograft versus peripheral blood T cells. Study at large: Comparing T cell receptor repertoires in transplanted livers with those in recipients' peripheral blood was part of the design.

TCRdb re-derived calls from the reads in MiXCR, one entry per CDR3 protein. The table shows 2,000 or so distinct CDR3 sequences, with roughly 15% occurring only once. The receptors stem from a human patient who had a liver transplant. A subset of T cells may come from the graft donor.

This clonotype is judged medium-sized. The rearrangement uses TRBV5-4 and TRBJ1-6; D gene ambiguous. The ends were cut back, 2 bases at V and 14 bases at J, with 11 bases in the middle. Germline CDR1 and CDR2: SGHNT and YYREEE (reference sequence). CDR3 length equals 12 residues. CDR3: CASSLLGKALHF. CDR3 DNA sequence: TGTGCCAGCAGCTTATTAGGGAAAGCCCTCCACTTT. Full variable domain (rest looked up from reference TRBV5-4 and TRBJ1-6): ETGVTQSPTHLIKTRGQQVTLRCSSQSGHNTVSWYQQALGQGPQFIFQYYREEENGRGNFPPRFSGLQFPNYSSELNVNALELDDSALYLCASSLLGKALHFGNGTRLTVT.

In the case of this clonotype: This sequence is one base from a far larger clone and is likely a read error. This sequence joins TRBV5-4 and TRBJ2-7; 8 bases fit TRBD2. The germline V gene encodes CDR1 SGHNT and CDR2 YYREEE (reference sequence). With 0 bases clipped from V and 7 bases from J, the junction kept 3 bases outside the gene matches. This CDR3 has 13 residues. This chain's CDR3 is CASSLGLANEQYF. In DNA, the CDR3 is TGTGCCAGCAGCTTGGGACTAGCGAATGAGCAGTACTTC. Full variable domain (outside the CDR3, taken from reference TRBV5-4 and TRBJ2-7): ETGVTQSPTHLIKTRGQQVTLRCSSQSGHNTVSWYQQALGQGPQFIFQYYREEENGRGNFPPRFSGLQFPNYSSELNVNALELDDSALYLCASSLGLANEQYFGPGTRLTVT.

This clonotype qualifies as medium-sized (0.01 to 0.1%). The chain links TRBV2 to TRBJ1-5; 7 nucleotides match TRBD1. The trim removed 6 bases at V and 1 base at J, leaving 3 bases unmatched. There are 14 residues in the CDR3. The germline V gene encodes CDR1 SNHLY and CDR2 FYNNEI. CDR3 amino acids: CASRGTASNQPQHF. The CDR3 bases are TGTGCCAGCAGGGGGACAGCGAGCAATCAGCCCCAGCATTTT.

This clonotype counts as large. The chain recombines TRBV6-1 with TRBJ1-2; TRBD1 agrees at 7 bases. J gave up 3 bases and V 2 bases, and 6 bases lay outside the gene matches. This CDR3 has 15 residues. Looked up from germline, CDR1 is MNHNS and CDR2 is SASEGT. The CDR3 loop reads CASSELDRVDYGYTF. The CDR3 DNA is TGTGCCAGCAGTGAATTAGACAGGGTGGACTATGGCTACACCTTC.

This clonotype was observed a few times. Here the CDR3 reads CASSSQGISDQPQHF. DNA of the CDR3: TGTGCCAGCAGCTCCCAGGGGATCTCCGATCAGCCCCAGCATTTT. The genes are TRBV7-9 and TRBJ1-5; a weak D match, TRBD1 (6 bases). Per germline, CDR1 SEHNR and CDR2 FQNEAQ (reference sequence). V shed 4 bases and J shed 5 bases, with 15 bases lying between them. CDR3 length: 15 residues.

Sample share makes this clonotype medium-sized. V is TRBV11-1 and J is TRBJ1-1; 9 nucleotides align to TRBD1. The CDR3 consists of 14 residues. Germline lookup yields CDR1 SGHAT and CDR2 FQDESV (reference sequence). Germline trimming cut 5 bases from V and 4 bases from J; bases unmatched to any gene: 5. CDR3 bases: TGTGCCAGCAGCGATCAGACAGGGGGCACTGAAGCTTTCTTT. Encoded protein: CASSDQTGGTEAFF.

This clonotype is medium-sized (0.01 to 0.1%) by share. The chain couples TRBV6-6 to TRBJ1-1; D ambiguous. In germline, CDR1 is MNHNY, CDR2 SVGAGI (reference sequence). V lost 8 bases to trimming and J lost 2 bases, with 12 bases between them. CDR3 size: 13 residues. In nucleotides, the CDR3 is TGTGCCAGCGTGGGGTTACTAAACACTGAAGCTTTCTTT. It yields the protein CASVGLLNTEAFF.

This clonotype is classed as medium-sized. V gene TRBV5-4 combines with J gene TRBJ1-2; D may be TRBD1 (5 bases). V shed 5 bases and J shed 2 bases, with 10 bases lying between them. Germline values: CDR1 SGHNT, CDR2 YYREEE (reference sequence). This CDR3 region has 13 residues. CDR3 loop: CASSPQGNYGYTF. The DNA of the CDR3 is TGTGCCAGCAGTCCCCAGGGCAACTATGGCTACACCTTC.

The chain joins TRBV12-3 or TRBV12-4 to TRBJ1-5, with 10 bases identical to TRBD1. V lost 5 bases to trimming and J lost 6 bases; unmatched junction nucleotides: 1. This CDR3 has 13 amino acids. CDR3 loop: CASSRTGGQPQHF. CDR3 coding DNA: TGTGCCAGCAGTAGGACAGGGGGTCAGCCCCAGCATTTT.

This clonotype came up many times. V gene TRBV3-1 combines with J gene TRBJ2-7; the D is unclear. CDR1 is LGHDT and CDR2 is YNNKEL in the germline V gene (reference sequence). The CDR3 loop spans 13 amino acids. The V and J ends lost 4 bases and 0 bases respectively, with 7 bases between them. The DNA for the CDR3 is TGTGCCAGCAGCCGGACGGACTCCTACGAGCAGTACTTC. It codes for CASSRTDSYEQYF.

Ten or more counts support this clonotype. For the CDR3, the DNA is TGTGCCAGCAGCTTAATTTTCGCTGAAGCTTTCTTT. It specifies CASSLIFAEAFF. V gene TRBV7-9 combines with J gene TRBJ1-1; D gene unclear. V lost 2 bases and J lost 6, with 7 bases in between. Germline V gives CDR1 SEHNR, CDR2 FQNEAQ (reference sequence). CDR3 size: 12 residues.

This clonotype is medium-sized. This rearrangement joins TRBV14 to TRBJ2-1, with TRBD2 identical over 8 bases. CDR1 SGHDN and CDR2 FVKESK come from the germline V gene. The CDR3 runs 16 residues. V lost 0 bases, J lost 8 bases, and 9 bases stayed unmatched. CDR3 bases: TGTGCCAGCAGCCAAGATCGGCTAGCGGGCCTCGATGAGCAGTTCTTC. It is translated as CASSQDRLAGLDEQFF. The full variable domain, with the rest looked up from reference TRBV14 and TRBJ2-1, is EAGVTQFPSHSVIEKGQTVTLRCDPISGHDNLYWYRRVMGKEIKFLLHFVKESKQDESGMPNNRFLAERTGGTYSTLKVQPAELEDSGVYFCASSQDRLAGLDEQFFGPGTRLTVL.

This clonotype is large within its sample. The J gene is TRBJ1-2, the V gene TRBV18; D is unclear. The germline CDR1 and CDR2 sequences are KGHSH and LQKENI. The CDR3 totals 15 residues. Trimming took 1 base from V and 3 from J, leaving 12 bases between them. Written as DNA, the CDR3 is TGTGCCAGCTCACCACTTGAGGGTACCTACTATGGCTACACCTTC. Protein product: CASSPLEGTYYGYTF. Variable domain in full (rest from reference TRBV18 and TRBJ1-2): NAGVMQNPRHLVRRRGQEARLRCSPMKGHSHVYWYRQLPEEGLKFMVYLQKENIIDESGMPKERFSAEFPKEGPSILRIQQVVRGDSAAYFCASSPLEGTYYGYTFGSGTRLTVV.

This clonotype ranks as medium-sized. The chain uses TRBV5-4 and TRBJ1-1; 7 nucleotides match TRBD1. J was trimmed by 3 bases and V by 4 bases; bases with no gene match: 6. CDR1 SGHNT and CDR2 YYREEE come from the germline V gene (reference sequence). The CDR3 has 14 residues. In nucleotides, the CDR3 is TGTGCCAGCAGCCCACAGGGGTTGGACACTGAAGCTTTCTTT. Residues: CASSPQGLDTEAFF.

This clonotype is medium-sized. The CDR3 sequence: CASSWDRGRLGYTF. The CDR3 nucleotides read TGTGCCAGCAGTTGGGACAGGGGGCGATTGGGCTACACCTTC. This chain joins TRBV27 and TRBJ1-2; 12 nucleotides line up with TRBD1. Germline V gives CDR1 MNHEY, CDR2 SMNVEV (reference sequence). The CDR3 length is 14 residues. V trimming: 4 bases; J trimming: 8 bases; junction bases outside the gene matches: 5.

This clonotype counts as medium-sized. V and J are TRBV19 and TRBJ1-1; D is unclear. CDR3 length: 13 amino acids. Trimming pared 2 bases from V and 4 bases from J, leaving 8 bases between. Per germline, CDR1 LNHDA and CDR2 SQIVND (reference sequence). The CDR3 DNA reads TGTGCCAGTAGTATACGGCGGGGCACTGAAGCTTTCTTT. Protein product: CASSIRRGTEAFF.

This clonotype rates as medium-sized. The V and J genes are TRBV28 and TRBJ1-2; D is ambiguous. CDR1 and CDR2 (germline): MDHEN, SYDVKM. This CDR3 has 13 amino acids. V lost 1 base, J lost 4 bases, and 7 bases lay in between. The CDR3 nucleotides are TGTGCCAGCAGTTTATCTTCGGGCTATGGCTACACCTTC. Its translation is CASSLSSGYGYTF.